These T cell receptor beta chains were read from a single sample in a study of blood T cell repertoires in COVID-19. Clones were read by immunoSEQ multiplex PCR, and TCRdb kept only the in-frame ones, dropping some. The repertoire holds tens of thousands of clones, with about 77% as singletons. Sequences were obtained from peripheral blood. These receptors originate from a man aged 65-85 years with COVID-19, enrolled during active disease. Both conserved end residues are part of each CDR3. A D gene is named only where the DNA matches it firmly. A row's size may be missing; if present it is once, few, many or a size class.

clone_size j_call v_call d_call cdr3_aa cdr3_nt
NA TRBJ1-2 TRBV28 NA CASRDSNYGYTF TGTGCCAGCAGGGACAGCAACTATGGCTACACCTTC
once TRBJ1-2 TRBV7-2 TRBD1 CASSSDYRGLGYGYTF TGTGCCAGCAGCTCAGATTACAGGGGGTTGGGCTATGGCTACACCTTC
NA TRBJ1-1 TRBV6-2/TRBV6-3 TRBD1 CASSSGGSSGAEAFF TGTGCCAGCAGCTCAGGGGGCAGCTCAGGCGCTGAAGCTTTCTTT
NA TRBJ1-1 TRBV11-1 NA CASSLAGSNTEAFF TGTGCCAGCAGCTTGGCAGGGTCGAACACTGAAGCTTTCTTT
NA TRBJ2-7 TRBV20-1 NA CSASHRSYEQYF TGCAGTGCTAGTCACAGATCCTACGAGCAGTACTTC
NA TRBJ1-4 TRBV7-9 TRBD1 CASSLGGQGTNEKLFF TGTGCCAGCAGCTTAGGGGGACAGGGAACTAATGAAAAACTGTTTTTT
NA TRBJ2-3 TRBV5-3 NA CARSLAGLRGTDTQYF TGTGCCAGAAGCTTGGCCGGGCTAAGGGGGACAGATACGCAGTATTTT
NA TRBJ1-4 TRBV4-1 NA CASSQERRAGANEKLFF TGCGCCAGCAGCCAAGAGCGGAGGGCGGGGGCTAATGAAAAACTGTTTTTT
NA TRBJ1-2 TRBV28 TRBD1 CASSLSDRDGYTF TGTGCCAGCAGTTTGTCAGACAGGGACGGCTACACCTTC
NA TRBJ1-4 TRBV6-4 NA CDWAHPPKKLFF TGTGATTGGGCTCACCCCCCGAAAAAACTGTTTTTT